Listed below are T cell receptor beta chains from one sample, sequenced in a study of shared clonotypes between healthy human individuals. Here immunoSEQ multiplex PCR was the method, and the copy in TCRdb shows in-frame clones only, minus some. The table shows 2 million to 3 million clones, with under 95% occurring only once. Sequencing was done on a sample of naive CD4+ T cells from PBMCs. These receptors originate from a man aged 18 to 35 in good health. Some clones in this sample may be carry-over from other donors' samples. Each CDR3 is given with its conserved first and last residue. A D gene is named only where the DNA matches it firmly. Clone size appears in some rows only: once, few, many, or a class for an expanded clone.

TRBD1	TRBV7-9	NA	14	TRBJ2-1	TGTGCCAGCAGCGCCAGACAGGGGAACGATGAGCAGTTCTTC	CASSARQGNDEQFF
TRBD2	TRBV7-8	once	17	TRBJ2-5	TGTGCCAGCAGCTTTTTAGCCGGGACTAGCGGGAGTGAGACCCAGTACTTC	CASSFLAGTSGSETQYF
NA	TRBV2	few	12	TRBJ1-5	TGTGCCAGCAGGGCGGACAATCAGCCCCAGCATTTT	CASRADNQPQHF
NA	TRBV2	NA	12	TRBJ2-5	TGTGCCAGCAAAGGGCAAAAAGAGACCCAGTACTTC	CASKGQKETQYF
NA	TRBV5-1	once	15	TRBJ1-3	TGCGCCAGCAGCTTGTTCTCGGCCTCTGGAAACACCATATATTTT	CASSLFSASGNTIYF
NA	TRBV7-6	NA	13	TRBJ2-3	TGTGCCAGCAGCTTAGCCCTTCGTGATACGCAGTATTTT	CASSLALRDTQYF
NA	TRBV2	NA	13	TRBJ1-3	TGTGCCAGCAGTGAGCACCCTGGAAACACCATATATTTT	CASSEHPGNTIYF
NA	TRBV7-3	NA	16	TRBJ1-3	TGTGCCAGCAGCTTAGCTTACGCGGGGGGTGGAAACACCATATATTTT	CASSLAYAGGGNTIYF
TRBD1	TRBV9	NA	16	TRBJ2-1	TGTGCCAGCAGCGTAGGGACAGGGCCGTTCTACAATGAGCAGTTCTTC	CASSVGTGPFYNEQFF
NA	TRBV11-1	NA	13	TRBJ2-7	TGTGCCAGCAGCTTGGGTAGCTCCTACGAGCAGTACTTC	CASSLGSSYEQYF
TRBD1	TRBV9	NA	15	TRBJ1-2	TGTGCCAGCAGCGAACAACAGGGGAATAACTATGGCTACACCTTC	CASSEQQGNNYGYTF
NA	TRBV7-2	NA	16	TRBJ2-3	TGTGCCAGCAGCTTAGTGGGCACCCAGGGCACAGATACGCAGTATTTT	CASSLVGTQGTDTQYF
NA	TRBV11-2	NA	14	TRBJ2-7	TGTGCCAGCACCTCGGGCCGGGGGGCGCGGGAGCAGTACTTC	CASTSGRGAREQYF
NA	TRBV5-8	NA	16	TRBJ1-2	TGTGCCAGCAGCTTGGAGGGGGGGTGGCGGTCCTATGGCTACACCTTC	CASSLEGGWRSYGYTF
TRBD1	TRBV5-1	NA	11	TRBJ2-5	TGCGCCAGCAGCTCGGACAGGGTCCAGTACTTC	CASSSDRVQYF
NA	TRBV7-2	NA	12	TRBJ2-1	TGTGCCAGCAGCCGACTAGTCCATGAGCAGTTCTTC	CASSRLVHEQFF
NA	TRBV18	NA	12	TRBJ1-1	TGTGCCAGCTCCCCGCAGCCCATCGGAGCTTTCTTT	CASSPQPIGAFF
NA	TRBV18	NA	16	TRBJ1-5	TGTGCCAGCTCACCACAACCACAGATTAGCAATCAGCCCCAGCATTTT	CASSPQPQISNQPQHF
NA	TRBV27	NA	15	TRBJ2-6	TGTGCCAGCAGCCCCGGGAACTCTGGGGCCAACGTCCTGACTTTC	CASSPGNSGANVLTF
NA	TRBV5-8	once	16	TRBJ1-5	TGTGCCAGCAGGGCTGAAGGGAAGGGGTTCGGGCAGCCCCAGCATTTT	CASRAEGKGFGQPQHF
NA	TRBV28	NA	12	TRBJ2-1	TGTGCCAGCACGGGCCGCTACAATGAGCAGTTCTTC	CASTGRYNEQFF
TRBD1	TRBV16	NA	15	TRBJ2-7	TGTGCCAGCAGCCAATCGGACAGGGGGTCCTACGAGCAGTACTTC	CASSQSDRGSYEQYF
TRBD2	TRBV25-1	NA	13	TRBJ2-5	TGTGCCAGCAGTGGAAGACTAGCTCGAACCCAGTACTTC	CASSGRLARTQYF
NA	TRBV11-3	NA	14	TRBJ2-3	TGTGCCAGCAGCTTAGGAGGAGGGTCAGATACGCAGTATTTT	CASSLGGGSDTQYF
NA	TRBV18	NA	15	TRBJ2-1	TGTGCCAGCTCACCAGGAATAGCGGAGATGAATGAGCAGTTCTTC	CASSPGIAEMNEQFF
NA	TRBV19	NA	15	TRBJ1-2	TGTGCCAGTACCAAACTAAGGGGCGCTGGCTATGGCTACACCTTC	CASTKLRGAGYGYTF
TRBD2	TRBV4-1	NA	15	TRBJ2-1	TGCGCCAGCAGCAAGGGACTAGCGGGAGTTTATGAGCAGTTCTTC	CASSKGLAGVYEQFF
NA	TRBV19	once	14	TRBJ2-5	TGTGCCAGTAGTGCAAGGGGGGCCCAAGAGACCCAGTACTTC	CASSARGAQETQYF
TRBD2	TRBV9	NA	17	TRBJ2-7	TGTGCCAGCAGCCCTAGGAGGGGGGCTAGCGGGAGTTACGAGCAGTACTTC	CASSPRRGASGSYEQYF
TRBD1	TRBV7-2	NA	13	TRBJ1-2	TGTGCCAGCAGCCTAGGACAGGGCTATGGCTACACCTTC	CASSLGQGYGYTF
TRBD1	TRBV2	NA	13	TRBJ1-1	TGTGCCGGGACAGGGGAGCAAGACACTGAAGCTTTCTTT	CAGTGEQDTEAFF
NA	TRBV19	NA	15	TRBJ2-2	TGTGCCAGCAACCGGGGGGCAGGGTTCACCGGGGAGCTGTTTTTT	CASNRGAGFTGELFF
NA	TRBV6-1	NA	14	TRBJ1-5	TGTGCCAGCACCCACGTCCGGGACGCCCGGTCCCAGCATTTT	CASTHVRDARSQHF
TRBD1	TRBV9	NA	20	TRBJ2-6	TGTGCCAGCAGCGCACCCGGGACAGGGGGCTTTATAGGTGGGGCCAACGTCCTGACTTTC	CASSAPGTGGFIGGANVLTF
NA	TRBV5-3	NA	15	TRBJ1-4	TGTGCCAGTCAAGTCGCGTGGGGCGTGGATGAAAAACTGTTTTTT	CASQVAWGVDEKLFF
NA	TRBV27	NA	22	TRBJ1-4	TGTGCCAGCAGTTTACGCCCCCCCATACAAAGGGTGGCCAGGTCAACTAATGAAAAACTGTTTTTT	CASSLRPPIQRVARSTNEKLFF
NA	TRBV28	NA	13	TRBJ2-1	TGTGCCAGCAGTCCAGGGGGGGGCAATGAGCAGTTCTTC	CASSPGGGNEQFF
TRBD2	TRBV27	NA	16	TRBJ2-3	TGTGCCAGCAGTTCGCGGAGGGCGGGGGGCACAGATACGCAGTATTTT	CASSSRRAGGTDTQYF
NA	TRBV6-1	NA	14	TRBJ1-5	TGTGCCACCGGGCTCCTCGACGGGAATCAGCCCCAGCATTTT	CATGLLDGNQPQHF
NA	TRBV6-1	NA	12	TRBJ1-1	TGTGCCAGGGGGATGCTGAACACTGAAGCTTTCTTT	CARGMLNTEAFF
NA	TRBV19	NA	15	TRBJ1-2	TGTGCCAGTAGTATAGTCCGGGGATCTAACTATGGCTACACCTTC	CASSIVRGSNYGYTF
NA	TRBV6-6	NA	12	TRBJ2-2	TGTGCCAGCAGTCCCAATACCGGGGAGCTGTTTTTT	CASSPNTGELFF
TRBD1	TRBV28	NA	15	TRBJ1-1	TGTGCCAGCAGTTCTCCAGGGGGGGGGAGCACTGAAGCTTTCTTT	CASSSPGGGSTEAFF
NA	TRBV28	NA	15	TRBJ2-1	TGTGCCAGCAGAGAAAGCGGGCCCCCCTACAATGAGCAGTTCTTC	CASRESGPPYNEQFF
NA	TRBV30	NA	17	TRBJ1-1	TGTGCCTGGAGCCCACGGGACACGAGAACCATGAACACTGAAGCTTTCTTT	CAWSPRDTRTMNTEAFF
TRBD2	TRBV7-2	NA	15	TRBJ2-7	TGTGCCAGCAGCTCCCCCGCTAGCGGAGTCTACGAGCAGTACTTC	CASSSPASGVYEQYF
NA	TRBV28	NA	14	TRBJ1-1	TGTGCCAGCAGTTCGCCGCGGCCGAACACTGAAGCTTTCTTT	CASSSPRPNTEAFF
NA	TRBV7-9	NA	16	TRBJ2-7	TGTGCCAGCAGCTTAGGCGGGGCGGGCAGGGGCTACGAGCAGTACTTC	CASSLGGAGRGYEQYF
NA	TRBV7-3	NA	15	TRBJ2-1	TGTGCCAGCAGCTTTAGCGCCAGCTCCTACAATGAGCAGTTCTTC	CASSFSASSYNEQFF
NA	TRBV5-1	NA	14	TRBJ2-1	TGCGCCAGCAGCTTAGTGGGGGGAGACAATGAGCAGTTCTTC	CASSLVGGDNEQFF
NA	TRBV19	NA	17	TRBJ1-1	TGTGCCAGTAGTATAGATTTTCACTTGGAACTGAACACTGAAGCTTTCTTT	CASSIDFHLELNTEAFF
NA	TRBV28	few	13	TRBJ1-1	TGTGCCAGCAGTTTTTTGGGGGGCACTGAAGCTTTCTTT	CASSFLGGTEAFF
TRBD1	TRBV7-9	NA	16	TRBJ2-7	TGTGCCAGCAGCGGACAGGGGCGAAAACAATACTACGAGCAGTACTTC	CASSGQGRKQYYEQYF
NA	TRBV9	NA	14	TRBJ1-1	TGTGCCAGCAGCGACCTAAGGGGAGCCACTGAAGCTTTCTTT	CASSDLRGATEAFF
TRBD1	TRBV4-2	NA	16	TRBJ2-5	TGTGCCAGCAGCCAAGGAGACAGGGAAGAAAGGGAGACCCAGTACTTC	CASSQGDREERETQYF
TRBD1	TRBV7-3	NA	17	TRBJ2-7	TGTGCCAGCAGCTTGGGGCCCAGACAGGGACCCTTCTACGAGCAGTACTTC	CASSLGPRQGPFYEQYF
TRBD1	TRBV28	NA	13	TRBJ2-3	TGTGCCAGCTGCACAGGGGGAAGAGATACGCAGTATTTT	CASCTGGRDTQYF
NA	TRBV27	NA	17	TRBJ1-2	TGTGCCAGCAGTTTATCGCCGGACGACAATTCGGGCTATGGCTACACCTTC	CASSLSPDDNSGYGYTF
TRBD1	TRBV9	NA	16	TRBJ2-7	TGTGCCAGCAGCCCTATGTCCGGGACAGGGGGCTTAGTGCAGTACTTC	CASSPMSGTGGLVQYF